These 10 T cell receptor beta chains were all obtained from the same sample, sequenced in a study of T cells expressing NK-cell markers. Reanalyzing the 5' RACE reads, TCRdb keeps one entry per CDR3 protein, without DNA. The sample data list around 550,000 distinct CDR3 sequences. Sequences were obtained from blood T cells: a sorted CD56 or NKG2C T cell subset, CD4+ or CD8+ T cells, or bulk PBMC T cells (not recorded which). These TCRs come from a young man in good health.

This CDR3 is CVWATSLVGELFF. The genes are TRBV7-9 and TRBJ2-2; absent DNA, TCRdb's TRBD2 call cannot be checked. The CDR3 runs 13 residues. In germline, CDR1 is SEHNR, CDR2 FQNEAQ (reference sequence).

The CDR3 protein is CASSSSSSQPDTQYF. The rearrangement uses TRBV7-9 and TRBJ2-3. CDR3 length: 15 residues. CDR1 and CDR2 from the germline V gene are SEHNR and FQNEAQ (reference sequence).

The chain uses TRBV5-1 and TRBJ2-1; the TCRdb call, TRBD1, lacks DNA for checking. CDR1 and CDR2 from the germline V gene are SGHRS and YFSETQ. This CDR3 spans 16 amino acids. The CDR3 sequence is CASSLDGTSPYNEQFF.

CDR3 region: CASMSALAGFGETQYF. The rearrangement uses TRBV5-1 and TRBJ2-5; TCRdb names TRBD2, which stays unverified in the absence of DNA. This CDR3 has 16 residues. The germline CDR1 and CDR2 sequences are SGHRS and YFSETQ.

J is TRBJ2-5 and V is TRBV12-3 or TRBV12-4; TCRdb reports TRBD1, a call that lacks DNA to check it against. The CDR3 contains 13 residues. The CDR3 loop reads CASVTGGMETQYF.

The V call is TRBV5-4, the J call TRBJ1-6; TCRdb lists TRBD1, though no DNA is available to test this call. The CDR3 consists of 15 residues. From germline, CDR1 is SGHNT and CDR2 YYREEE (reference sequence). The CDR3 spells CASRWDTSYNSPLHF.

The V gene is TRBV20-1, the J gene TRBJ1-2. Germline CDR1 is DFQATT and CDR2 is SNEGSKA (reference sequence). CDR3 length equals 14 residues. The CDR3 loop reads CSARRGLSVYGYTF.

The chain uses TRBV12-3 or TRBV12-4 and TRBJ1-5; TCRdb's assignment of TRBD1 cannot be checked, as there is no DNA. This CDR3 spans 16 amino acids. CDR3 sequence reads: CASSSGQGGGNQPQHF.

V gene TRBV20-1 combines with J gene TRBJ2-5. This CDR3 has 14 residues. Germline V lookup: CDR1 DFQATT, CDR2 SNEGSKA (reference sequence). The CDR3 loop reads CSARPSLAFETQYF.

The chain combines TRBV12-3 or TRBV12-4 with TRBJ1-5. The CDR3 extends over 15 amino acids. CDR3 sequence reads: CASSGVGRDYQPQHF.